The 29 T cell receptor beta chains presented below share a single source sample, sequenced in a study of Tregs in tolerant kidney transplant recipients. Only in-frame clones appear in the TCRdb table, and some are missing; sequencing was by immunoSEQ multiplex PCR. The sample lists 240,000 or so clones; approximately 84% were seen once. Sequencing used CD4+ T cells from blood. All receptors come from a human donor in good health.

The genes are TRBV15 and TRBJ1-2; TRBD1 is a possible D gene (6 bases). V lost 1 base and J 4 bases, leaving 16 bases between the germline ends. Per germline, CDR1 LNHNV and CDR2 YYDKDF (reference sequence). This CDR3 is 16 amino acids long. Here the CDR3 reads CATSRGGGGGLYGYTF. Written as DNA, the CDR3 is TGTGCCACCAGCAGAGGTGGAGGGGGAGGCCTCTATGGCTACACCTTC.

The gene calls are TRBV7-9 and TRBJ1-2; D may be TRBD1 (5 bases). The V and J ends lost 7 bases and 4 bases respectively, with 16 bases between them. Germline V gene data show CDR1 as SEHNR and CDR2 as FQNEAQ (reference sequence). CDR3 size: 14 residues. CDR3 bases: TGTGCCAGCACCCTATCCGGGACGGGCTATGGCTACACCTTC. It encodes CASTLSGTGYGYTF.

The chain has TRBV11-2 and TRBJ2-7; D remains unclear. This CDR3 has 11 residues. V shed 8 bases and J shed 0 bases, with 5 bases lying between them. Germline loops: CDR1 SGHAT, CDR2 FQNNGV. The CDR3 region has the DNA TGTGCCAGCGCAGTCTCCTACGAGCAGTACTTC. This codes for CASAVSYEQYF.

The gene calls are TRBV19 and TRBJ2-1; TRBD1 matches at 7 bases. With V trimmed by 3 bases and J by 4 bases, 18 bases remained unmatched. This CDR3 region has 19 residues. Germline CDR1 is LNHDA and CDR2 is SQIVND (reference sequence). CDR3 sequence (DNA): TGTGCCAGTAGTATCCAAGGAGCAGGGGGTACAAAATATTACAATGAGCAGTTCTTC. It is translated as CASSIQGAGGTKYYNEQFF.

The V call is TRBV5-1, the J call TRBJ2-5; no clear D gene. Germline V lookup: CDR1 SGHRS, CDR2 YFSETQ. The CDR3 runs 12 residues. V lost 0 bases to trimming and J lost 5 bases, with 5 bases between them. The CDR3 loop reads CASSLAAETQYF. In DNA form, the CDR3 reads TGCGCCAGCAGCTTGGCGGCGGAGACCCAGTACTTC.

The genes are TRBV18 and TRBJ2-6; D is undetermined. Per germline, CDR1 KGHSH and CDR2 LQKENI. V lost 4 bases to trimming and J lost 0 bases, with 4 bases between them. CDR3 size: 14 residues. The CDR3 DNA reads as TGTGCCAGCTCACTACCCTCTGGGGCCAACGTCCTGACTTTC. This gives the protein CASSLPSGANVLTF.

This chain joins TRBV6-5 and TRBJ1-1; D gene uncertain. The CDR3 consists of 12 residues. The V end lost 6 bases, the J end lost 7 bases, and 12 bases lay between the germline ends. CDR1 and CDR2 (germline): MNHEY, SVGAGI. CDR3 in amino acids: CASRPEEGEAFF. The CDR3 DNA reads TGTGCCAGCAGGCCGGAGGAGGGTGAAGCTTTCTTT.

The chain joins TRBV18 to TRBJ2-7; D may be TRBD1 (5 bases). Germline values: CDR1 KGHSH, CDR2 LQKENI. CDR3 length: 14 residues. V was clipped by 2 bases and J by 5 bases, with 13 bases between them. Written as DNA, the CDR3 is TGTGCCAGCTCACCAGGAACAGGACGGGACGAGCAGTACTTC. Translated: CASSPGTGRDEQYF.

The rearrangement uses TRBV7-3 and TRBJ2-2, with D perhaps TRBD2 (5 bases). Between the trimmed V and J ends, which lost 4 bases and 5 bases, there was a span of 8 bases. Germline CDR1 SGHTA, CDR2 FQGTGA. CDR3 length equals 13 residues. The CDR3 DNA sequence: TGTGCCAGCAGCTCCACTAGGACCGGGGAGCTGTTTTTT. Translated: CASSSTRTGELFF.

J is TRBJ2-7 and V is TRBV29-1; either TRBD1 or TRBD2 may fit D (5 bases each). This CDR3 has 13 amino acids. The germline gives CDR1 SQVTM, CDR2 ANQGSEA. The V gene lost 3 bases and the J gene lost 4 bases, with 13 bases spanning the gap. CDR3 in DNA: TGCAGCGTTGAGAGAGGGGTTGGGTACGAGCAGTACTTC. Encoded protein: CSVERGVGYEQYF.

There are a few counts of this clone. This chain connects TRBV19 to TRBJ2-7, with 11 bases that match TRBD1. V lost 9 bases and J lost 5; bases outside the gene matches: 6. The CDR3 loop spans 13 amino acids. Germline V gene data show CDR1 as LNHDA and CDR2 as SQIVND (reference sequence). CDR3 amino acids: CASSDRGQHEQYF. As DNA, the CDR3 is TGTGCCAGCTCGGACAGGGGGCAACACGAGCAGTACTTC. Drawing the rest from reference TRBV19 and TRBJ2-7, the complete variable domain is DGGITQSPKYLFRKEGQNVTLSCEQNLNHDAMYWYRQDPGQGLRLIYYSQIVNDFQKGDIAEGYSVSREKKESFPLTVTSAQKNPTAFYLCASSDRGQHEQYFGPGTRLTVT.

This clone occurred once. The chain uses TRBV5-3 and TRBJ1-2; D might be TRBD1 (6 bases). TRBV5-3 is recorded as an ORF, its role being uncertain. The CDR3 loop spans 15 amino acids. The V and J ends lost 3 bases and 2 bases respectively, with 14 bases between them. This CDR3 is CARSSRQDQNYGYTF. Here the CDR3 DNA reads TGTGCCAGAAGCTCTAGACAGGACCAAAACTATGGCTACACCTTC.

This clone was recorded once. The chain carries TRBV15 and TRBJ2-3; TRBD2 matches at 14 bases. V shed 5 bases, J shed 3 bases, and the junction held 7 bases outside the gene matches. This CDR3 is 17 amino acids long. Per the germline V gene, CDR1 is LNHNV and CDR2 is YYDKDF (reference sequence). In DNA, the CDR3 is TGTGCCACCAGCGTCCGACTAGCGGGGGGGCCTACAGATACGCAGTATTTT. Protein product: CATSVRLAGGPTDTQYF.

V is TRBV18 and J is TRBJ2-5; possibly TRBD2 for D (5 bases). V shed 5 bases and J shed 5 bases, with 12 bases lying between them. Per the germline V gene, CDR1 is KGHSH and CDR2 is LQKENI. This CDR3 contains 13 residues. This chain's CDR3 is CASSWSREETQYF. The CDR3 DNA is TGTGCCAGCTCATGGAGTAGGGAGGAGACCCAGTACTTC. Together with reference TRBV18 and TRBJ2-5, the CDR3 gives the full variable domain: NAGVMQNPRHLVRRRGQEARLRCSPMKGHSHVYWYRQLPEEGLKFMVYLQKENIIDESGMPKERFSAEFPKEGPSILRIQQVVRGDSAAYFCASSWSREETQYFGPGTRLLVL.

Only one count was recorded for this clone. The gene calls are TRBV7-6 and TRBJ2-1; a possible D gene is TRBD1 (5 bases). V lost 5 bases and J lost 9, with 17 bases in between. This CDR3 has 14 amino acids. CDR1 and CDR2 (germline): SGHVS, FNYEAQ. CDR3 amino acids: CASSPLNIRGEQFF. In DNA form, the CDR3 reads TGTGCCAGCAGCCCGTTAAACATAAGGGGTGAGCAGTTCTTC.

This clone turned up a few times. The CDR3 loop is CASSLDPTEPYGYTF. CDR3 nucleotides: TGCGCCAGCAGCTTGGACCCGACAGAGCCCTATGGCTACACCTTC. The gene calls are TRBV5-1 and TRBJ1-2; tentative D call: TRBD1 (5 bases). Trimming pared 0 bases from V and 4 bases from J, leaving 13 bases between. The CDR3 is made up of 15 amino acids. Germline loops: CDR1 SGHRS, CDR2 YFSETQ.

This clone has a handful of counts. The chain has TRBV5-1 and TRBJ1-1, with TRBD1 matching 7 bases. Per germline, CDR1 SGHRS and CDR2 YFSETQ. CDR3 length: 19 residues. With V trimmed by 3 bases and J by 0 bases, 17 bases remained unmatched. CDR3 coding DNA: TGCGCCAGCAGCTCCGGTGAGGGGGCGGTCTCTACTTTGAACACTGAAGCTTTCTTT. This sequence encodes CASSSGEGAVSTLNTEAFF.

The chain carries TRBV2 and TRBJ2-7; 9 nucleotides align to TRBD2. This CDR3 contains 13 residues. V lost 9 bases, J lost 4 bases, and 7 bases stayed unmatched. Germline assignment: CDR1 SNHLY and CDR2 FYNNEI. CDR3 DNA sequence: TGTGCCAGGGGTTCACTAGCGGGTTACGAGCAGTACTTC. As protein: CARGSLAGYEQYF.

The count of this clone is one. This chain joins TRBV27 and TRBJ2-1; 14 bases match TRBD2. The junction had 13 bases not matched to a gene; V was cut back by 8 bases and J by 1 base. The CDR3 has 19 residues. CDR1 is MNHEY and CDR2 is SMNVEV in the germline V gene (reference sequence). The CDR3 DNA sequence: TGTGCCAGCGCCGGGACTAGCGGGAGCTTTGTCAAGTCCTACAATGAGCAGTTCTTC. Translating it yields CASAGTSGSFVKSYNEQFF.

This chain joins TRBV4-1 and TRBJ2-7; 9 nucleotides line up with TRBD2. V dropped 2 bases and J dropped 2; count of bases not matched to a gene: 4. This CDR3 has 15 amino acids. Germline CDR1 and CDR2: MGHRA and YSYEKL. CDR3 coding DNA: TGCGCCAGCAGCCAAACGACTAGCGGAGCCTACGAGCAGTACTTC. Its protein is CASSQTTSGAYEQYF.

The rearrangement uses TRBV5-1 and TRBJ2-3; tentative D call: TRBD2 (6 bases). There are 15 residues in the CDR3. V was trimmed by 3 bases and J by 1 base, leaving 12 bases between them. Looked up from germline, CDR1 is SGHRS and CDR2 is YFSETQ. The CDR3 region is CASSWGLTGTDTQYF. The CDR3 coding sequence is TGCGCCAGCAGCTGGGGACTTACTGGCACAGATACGCAGTATTTT.

The gene calls are TRBV18 and TRBJ2-2; 9 nucleotides agree with TRBD1. Germline V gene lookup returns CDR1 KGHSH and CDR2 LQKENI. This CDR3 is 14 amino acids long. V dropped 4 bases and J dropped 4; count of bases not matched to a gene: 1. The CDR3 nucleotides are TGTGCCAGCTCACAGGACAGGGGCACCGGGGAGCTGTTTTTT. This sequence encodes CASSQDRGTGELFF.

The chain recombines TRBV7-6 with TRBJ1-5, with D possibly being TRBD1 (5 bases). CDR1 is SGHVS, CDR2 FNYEAQ, per germline. Trimming removed 3 bases from V and 6 bases from J, with 15 bases in between. This CDR3 comprises 15 residues. CDR3 sequence (DNA): TGTGCCAGCAGCTTCTTTGGGGTTCAGGGTCAGCCCCAGCATTTT. It yields the protein CASSFFGVQGQPQHF. Supplemented by reference TRBV7-6 and TRBJ1-5, the full variable domain reads GAGVSQSPRYKVTKRGQDVALRCDPISGHVSLYWYRQALGQGPEFLTYFNYEAQQDKSGLPNDRFSAERPEGSISTLTIQRTEQRDSAMYRCASSFFGVQGQPQHFGDGTRLSIL.

The chain has TRBV15 and TRBJ2-3; 10 nucleotides agree with TRBD2. J was trimmed by 3 bases and V by 0 bases; bases with no gene match: 3. The CDR3 length is 16 residues. The germline CDR1 and CDR2 sequences are LNHNV and YYDKDF (reference sequence). The CDR3 here is CATSRDASGSTDTQYF. CDR3 in DNA: TGTGCCACCAGCAGAGATGCTAGCGGGAGTACAGATACGCAGTATTTT. The full variable domain, completed using reference TRBV15 and TRBJ2-3, is DAMVIQNPRYQVTQFGKPVTLSCSQTLNHNVMYWYQQKSSQAPKLLFHYYDKDFNNEADTPDNFQSRRPNTSFCFLDIRSPGLGDTAMYLCATSRDASGSTDTQYFGPGTRLTVL.

The count of this clone is one. The chain combines TRBV11-2 with TRBJ2-5; D is uncertain. Germline V CDR1 and CDR2: SGHAT, FQNNGV. Trimming left V 5 bases short and J 5 bases short, with 12 bases between. This CDR3 has 13 amino acids. The CDR3 region has the DNA TGTGCCAGCAGCCCCCGGGCAAGGGAGACCCAGTACTTC. Its translation: CASSPRARETQYF.

The chain has TRBV6-5 and TRBJ2-7; D may be TRBD1 (6 bases). Germline lookup yields CDR1 MNHEY and CDR2 SVGAGI. The V end lost 0 bases, the J end lost 2 bases, and 11 bases lay between the germline ends. This CDR3 contains 15 residues. CDR3 sequence reads: CASSYSTGTTYEQYF. The CDR3, as DNA: TGTGCCAGCAGTTACTCAACCGGGACAACCTACGAGCAGTACTTC.

The V and J genes are TRBV19 and TRBJ2-3, with D perhaps TRBD2 (6 bases). V was shortened by 10 bases and J by 4 bases, with 15 bases between the two germline ends. Germline CDR1 LNHDA, CDR2 SQIVND (reference sequence). The CDR3 loop spans 13 amino acids. For the CDR3, the DNA is TGTGCCACAAGACCCGGGGGTGCAGATACGCAGTATTTT. Translating it yields CATRPGGADTQYF.

The chain is built from TRBV2 and TRBJ2-2, with 7 nucleotides matching TRBD2. The CDR3 spans 15 residues. V shed 6 bases and J 4 bases; nucleotides not matched to a gene: 8. Germline V gene sequence: CDR1 SNHLY, CDR2 FYNNEI. Written as DNA, the CDR3 is TGTGCCAGCAGGGAGTCGGGGGGAAGCACCGGGGAGCTGTTTTTT. Encoded protein: CASRESGGSTGELFF. Full variable domain (outside the CDR3, taken from reference TRBV2 and TRBJ2-2): EPEVTQTPSHQVTQMGQEVILRCVPISNHLYFYWYRQILGQKVEFLVSFYNNEISEKSEIFDDQFSVERPDGSNFTLKIRSTKLEDSAMYFCASRESGGSTGELFFGEGSRLTVL.

The chain has TRBV5-4 and TRBJ2-5, with 7 bases lining up with TRBD1. This CDR3 is 14 amino acids long. From germline, CDR1 is SGHNT and CDR2 YYREEE (reference sequence). With V trimmed by 0 bases and J by 4 bases, 3 bases remained unmatched. CDR3 DNA: TGTGCCAGCAGCTTGGGACAGGGCAGAGAGACCCAGTACTTC. Amino acids: CASSLGQGRETQYF.